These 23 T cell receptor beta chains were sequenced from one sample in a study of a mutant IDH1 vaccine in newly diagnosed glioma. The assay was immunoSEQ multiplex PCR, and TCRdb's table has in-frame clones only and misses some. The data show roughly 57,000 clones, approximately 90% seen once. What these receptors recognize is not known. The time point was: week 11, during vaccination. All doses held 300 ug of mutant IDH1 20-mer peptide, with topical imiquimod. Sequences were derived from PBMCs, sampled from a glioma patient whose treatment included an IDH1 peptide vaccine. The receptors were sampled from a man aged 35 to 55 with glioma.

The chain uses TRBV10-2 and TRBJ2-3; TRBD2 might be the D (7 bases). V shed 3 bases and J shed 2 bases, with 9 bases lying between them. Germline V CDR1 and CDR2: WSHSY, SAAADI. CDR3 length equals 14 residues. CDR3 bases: TGCGCCAGCAGTGATGGGGGGGCCACAGATACGCAGTATTTT. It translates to CASSDGGATDTQYF.

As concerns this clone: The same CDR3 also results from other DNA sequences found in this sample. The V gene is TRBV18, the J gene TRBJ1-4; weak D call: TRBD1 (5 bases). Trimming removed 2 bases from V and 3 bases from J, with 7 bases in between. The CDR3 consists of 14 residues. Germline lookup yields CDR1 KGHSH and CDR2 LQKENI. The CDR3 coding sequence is TGTGCCAGCTCACCAGCAGGGTCTAATGAAAAACTGTTTTTT. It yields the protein CASSPAGSNEKLFF.

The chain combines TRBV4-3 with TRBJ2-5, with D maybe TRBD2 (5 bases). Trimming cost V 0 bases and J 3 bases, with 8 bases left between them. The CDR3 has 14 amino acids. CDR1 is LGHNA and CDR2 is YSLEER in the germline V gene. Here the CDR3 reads CASSQDTGKETQYF. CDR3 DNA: TGCGCCAGCAGCCAAGATACGGGAAAAGAGACCCAGTACTTC.

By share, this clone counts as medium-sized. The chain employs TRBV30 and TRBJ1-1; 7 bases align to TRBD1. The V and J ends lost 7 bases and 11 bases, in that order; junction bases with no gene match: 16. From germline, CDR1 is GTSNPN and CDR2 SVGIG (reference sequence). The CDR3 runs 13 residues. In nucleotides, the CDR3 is TGTGCCTTTAAGACAGGGAGAGTTACCTGGGCTTTCTTT. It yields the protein CAFKTGRVTWAFF. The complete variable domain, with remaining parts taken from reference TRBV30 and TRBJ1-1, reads SQTIHQWPATLVQPVGSPLSLECTVEGTSNPNLYWYRQAAGRGLQLLFYSVGIGQISSEVPQNLSASRPQDRQFILSSKKLLLSDSGFYLCAFKTGRVTWAFFGQGTRLTVV.

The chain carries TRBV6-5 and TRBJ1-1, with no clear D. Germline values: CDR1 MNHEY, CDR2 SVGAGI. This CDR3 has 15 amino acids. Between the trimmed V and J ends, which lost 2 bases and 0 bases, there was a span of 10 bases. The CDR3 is CASSYGGLLNTEAFF. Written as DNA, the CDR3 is TGTGCCAGCAGTTACGGCGGCTTATTGAACACTGAAGCTTTCTTT.

The CDR3 loop reads CAISEWTGGSTNYGYTF. CDR3 DNA: TGTGCCATCAGTGAATGGACAGGGGGCTCGACTAACTATGGCTACACCTTC. The V call is TRBV10-3, the J call TRBJ1-2; TRBD1 agrees at 11 bases. With V trimmed by 3 bases and J by 0 bases, 6 bases remained unmatched. CDR3 length: 17 residues. Germline assignment: CDR1 ENHRY and CDR2 SYGVKD.

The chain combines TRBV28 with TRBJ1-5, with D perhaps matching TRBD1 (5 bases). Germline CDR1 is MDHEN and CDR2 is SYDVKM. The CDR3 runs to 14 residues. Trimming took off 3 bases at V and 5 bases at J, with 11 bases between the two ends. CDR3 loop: CASSLGQVDQPQHF. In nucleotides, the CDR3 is TGTGCCAGCAGTTTGGGGCAGGTTGATCAGCCCCAGCATTTT.

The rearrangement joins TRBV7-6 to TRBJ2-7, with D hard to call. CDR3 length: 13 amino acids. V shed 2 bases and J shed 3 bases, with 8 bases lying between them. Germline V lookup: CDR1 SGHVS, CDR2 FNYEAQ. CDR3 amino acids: CASSLSQVYEQYF. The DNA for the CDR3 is TGTGCCAGCAGCTTAAGCCAGGTCTACGAGCAGTACTTC.

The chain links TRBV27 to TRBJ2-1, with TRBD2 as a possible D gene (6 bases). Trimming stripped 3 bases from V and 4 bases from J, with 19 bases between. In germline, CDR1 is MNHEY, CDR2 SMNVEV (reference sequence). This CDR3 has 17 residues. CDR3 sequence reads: CASSFGGGESEYNEQFF. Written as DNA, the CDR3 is TGTGCCAGCAGTTTCGGTGGAGGGGAGAGCGAATACAATGAGCAGTTCTTC.

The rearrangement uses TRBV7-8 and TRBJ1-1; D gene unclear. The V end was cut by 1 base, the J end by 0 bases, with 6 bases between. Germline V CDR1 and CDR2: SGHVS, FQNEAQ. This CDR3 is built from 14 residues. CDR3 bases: TGTGCCAGCAGCTTAGGGCATCTGAACACTGAAGCTTTCTTT. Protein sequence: CASSLGHLNTEAFF.

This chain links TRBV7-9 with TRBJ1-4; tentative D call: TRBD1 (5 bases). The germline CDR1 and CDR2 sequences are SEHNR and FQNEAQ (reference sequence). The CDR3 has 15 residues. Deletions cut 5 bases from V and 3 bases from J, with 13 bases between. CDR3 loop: CASSQWDAPNEKLFF. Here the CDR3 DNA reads TGTGCCAGCAGCCAATGGGACGCCCCTAATGAAAAACTGTTTTTT. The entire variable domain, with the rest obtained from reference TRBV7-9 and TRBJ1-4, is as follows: DTGVSQNPRHKITKRGQNVTFRCDPISEHNRLYWYRQTLGQGPEFLTYFQNEAQLEKSRLLSDRFSAERPKGSFSTLEIQRTEQGDSAMYLCASSQWDAPNEKLFFGSGTQLSVL.

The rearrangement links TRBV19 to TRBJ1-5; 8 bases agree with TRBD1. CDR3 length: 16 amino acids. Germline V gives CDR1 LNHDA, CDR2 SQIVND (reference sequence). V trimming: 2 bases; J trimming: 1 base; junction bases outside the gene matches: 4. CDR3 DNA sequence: TGTGCCAGTAGTATACAGGGGGCGGTGAGCAATCAGCCCCAGCATTTT. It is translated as CASSIQGAVSNQPQHF.

This CDR3 reads CASSPLDRAGANVLTF. CDR3 sequence (DNA): TGTGCCAGCAGTCCACTAGACAGGGCTGGGGCCAACGTCCTGACTTTC. V is TRBV6-6 and J is TRBJ2-6; 7 nucleotides agree with TRBD1. Germline values: CDR1 MNHNY, CDR2 SVGAGI (reference sequence). J was trimmed by 2 bases and V by 5 bases; bases with no gene match: 6. CDR3 length: 16 amino acids.

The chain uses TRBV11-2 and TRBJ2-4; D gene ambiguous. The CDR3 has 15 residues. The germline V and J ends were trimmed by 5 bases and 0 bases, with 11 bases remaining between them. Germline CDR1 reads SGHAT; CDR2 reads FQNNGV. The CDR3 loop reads CASSPNPQAKNIQYF. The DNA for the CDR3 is TGTGCCAGCAGCCCTAACCCCCAAGCCAAAAACATTCAGTACTTC.

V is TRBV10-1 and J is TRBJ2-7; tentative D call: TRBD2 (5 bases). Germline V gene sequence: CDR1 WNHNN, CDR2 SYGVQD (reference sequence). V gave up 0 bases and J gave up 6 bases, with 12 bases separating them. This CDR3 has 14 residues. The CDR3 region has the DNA TGCGCCAGCAGTGAGTCGACGGCTACTAGCGAGCAGTACGTC. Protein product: CASSESTATSEQYV.

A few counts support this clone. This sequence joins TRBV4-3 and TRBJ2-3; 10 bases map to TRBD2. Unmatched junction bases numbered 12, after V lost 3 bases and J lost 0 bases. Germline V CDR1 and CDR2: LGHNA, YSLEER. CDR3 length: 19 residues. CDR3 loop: CASSQSSGTSDFSTDTQYF. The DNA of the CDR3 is TGCGCCAGCAGCCAGTCCTCCGGGACTAGCGACTTTAGCACAGATACGCAGTATTTT.

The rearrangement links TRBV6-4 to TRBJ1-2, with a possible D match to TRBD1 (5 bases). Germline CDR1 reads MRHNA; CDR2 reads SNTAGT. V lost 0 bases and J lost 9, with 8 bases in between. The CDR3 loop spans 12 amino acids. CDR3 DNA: TGTGCCAGCAGTGACTCGGGGGGGAGCTACACCTTC. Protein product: CASSDSGGSYTF.

This CDR3 reads CSVGQGGDYGYTF. In DNA, the CDR3 is TGCAGCGTTGGACAGGGTGGTGACTATGGCTACACCTTC. The chain has TRBV29-1 and TRBJ1-2; 7 bases align to TRBD1. Losses at the gene ends were 4 bases for V and 3 bases for J; bases not matched to a gene: 5. This CDR3 has 13 residues. Germline CDR1 SQVTM, CDR2 ANQGSEA.

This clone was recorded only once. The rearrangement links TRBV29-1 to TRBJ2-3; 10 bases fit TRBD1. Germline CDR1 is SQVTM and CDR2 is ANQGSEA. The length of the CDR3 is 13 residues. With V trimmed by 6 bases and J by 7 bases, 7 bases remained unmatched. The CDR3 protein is CSVPTGGQYTQYF. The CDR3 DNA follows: TGCAGCGTGCCGACAGGGGGCCAGTATACGCAGTATTTT.

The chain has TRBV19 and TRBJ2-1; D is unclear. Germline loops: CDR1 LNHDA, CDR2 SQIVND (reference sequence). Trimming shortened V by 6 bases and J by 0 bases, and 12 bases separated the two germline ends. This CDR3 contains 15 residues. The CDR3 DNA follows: TGTGCCAGTAGCACAGAGACACACTCCTACAATGAGCAGTTCTTC. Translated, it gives CASSTETHSYNEQFF.

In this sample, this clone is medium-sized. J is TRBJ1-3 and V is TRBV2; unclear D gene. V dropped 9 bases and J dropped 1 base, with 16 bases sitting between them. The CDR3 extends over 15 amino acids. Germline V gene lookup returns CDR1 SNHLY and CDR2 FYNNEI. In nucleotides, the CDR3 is TGTGCCAGACAGTTCCCCTATTGGTCTGGAAACACCATATATTTT. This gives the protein CARQFPYWSGNTIYF. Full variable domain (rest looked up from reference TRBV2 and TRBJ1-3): EPEVTQTPSHQVTQMGQEVILRCVPISNHLYFYWYRQILGQKVEFLVSFYNNEISEKSEIFDDQFSVERPDGSNFTLKIRSTKLEDSAMYFCARQFPYWSGNTIYFGEGSWLTVV.

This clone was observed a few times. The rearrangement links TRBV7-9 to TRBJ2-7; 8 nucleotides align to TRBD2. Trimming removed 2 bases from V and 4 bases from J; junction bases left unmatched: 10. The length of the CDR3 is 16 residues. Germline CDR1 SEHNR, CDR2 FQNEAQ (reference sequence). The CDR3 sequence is CASSLSGAGVSYEQYF. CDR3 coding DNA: TGTGCCAGCAGCTTAAGCGGAGCGGGAGTGTCATACGAGCAGTACTTC.

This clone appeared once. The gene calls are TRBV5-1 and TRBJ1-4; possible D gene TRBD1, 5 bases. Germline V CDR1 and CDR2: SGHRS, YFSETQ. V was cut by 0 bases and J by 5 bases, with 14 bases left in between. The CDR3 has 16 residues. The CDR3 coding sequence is TGCGCCAGCAGCTTGGGCTCTCGACAGCGAAATGAAAAACTGTTTTTT. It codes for CASSLGSRQRNEKLFF. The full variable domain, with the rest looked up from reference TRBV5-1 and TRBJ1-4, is KAGVTQTPRYLIKTRGQQVTLSCSPISGHRSVSWYQQTPGQGLQFLFEYFSETQRNKGNFPGRFSGRQFSNSRSEMNVSTLELGDSALYLCASSLGSRQRNEKLFFGSGTQLSVL.